These 12 T cell receptor beta chains were all obtained from the same sample, sequenced in a study of OX40 agonist ivuxolimab in advanced cancers. Assay used: immunoSEQ multiplex PCR; TCRdb lists only in-frame clones, some missing. The table lists some 45,000 clones, around 83% of them singletons. The input for sequencing was CD4+ or CD8+ T cells sorted from blood, taken in a trial of the OX40 agonist ivuxolimab. All receptors derive from an adult with an advanced solid tumor such as melanoma, head and neck, liver or kidney cancer.

This sequence joins TRBV27 and TRBJ2-7, with 7 bases fitting TRBD1. After removal of 3 bases from V and 2 bases from J, the junction contained 7 bases not matched to a gene. Germline-derived CDR1 and CDR2 are MNHEY and SMNVEV (reference sequence). The CDR3 has 15 amino acids. The CDR3 here is CASSFWGTDPYEQYF. Written as DNA, the CDR3 is TGTGCCAGCAGTTTTTGGGGGACAGATCCCTACGAGCAGTACTTC.

This sequence joins TRBV10-3 and TRBJ1-1; D remains ambiguous. CDR3 length: 14 amino acids. Germline CDR1 and CDR2: ENHRY and SYGVKD. V lost 0 bases and J 1 base, leaving 6 bases between the germline ends. The CDR3 DNA reads TGTGCCATCAGTGAGTCGCGTGCGAACACTGAAGCTTTCTTT. Translating gives CAISESRANTEAFF.

The CDR3 loop is CASSYSMWPSHF. CDR3 DNA sequence: TGTGCCAGCAGTTACTCGATGTGGCCCTCGCATTTT. The chain joins TRBV6-9 to TRBJ1-5; no firm D call. V lost 3 bases to trimming and J lost 15 bases, with 15 bases between them. Germline assignment: CDR1 MNHGY and CDR2 SVAAGI. The CDR3 sequence is 12 residues long.

This rearrangement joins TRBV21-1 to TRBJ2-3. TRBV21-1 is a listed pseudogene. CDR3 length equals 14 residues. CDR3 residues: CASSPRTRPYTQYF. Written as DNA, the CDR3 is TGTGCCAGCAGCCCTAGGACCAGACCGTATACGCAGTATTTT.

The J gene is TRBJ1-3, the V gene TRBV5-5; tentatively, D is TRBD1 (6 bases). The ends were cut back, 0 bases at V and 2 bases at J, with 9 bases in the middle. In germline, CDR1 is SGHKS, CDR2 YYEKEE (reference sequence). The CDR3 spans 15 residues. The CDR3 region has the DNA TGTGCCAGCAGCTTGGGGGCAGGGGCTGGAAACACCATATATTTT. Its translation is CASSLGAGAGNTIYF.

CDR3 DNA: TGCGCCAGCAGCCAAGGTGTGGGGGCGGGAGATACGCAGTATTTT. This gives the protein CASSQGVGAGDTQYF. This chain uses TRBV4-3 with TRBJ2-3; weak D call: TRBD1 (6 bases). CDR3 length: 15 residues. The V end lost 1 base, the J end lost 5 bases, and 13 bases lay between the germline ends. Germline CDR1 LGHNA, CDR2 YSLEER.

The CDR3 nucleotides read TGTGCCAGCAGCCGCCAGGGGGCCTTTCTATTCTACGAGCAGTACTTC. It specifies CASSRQGAFLFYEQYF. The V gene is TRBV5-5, the J gene TRBJ2-7; 8 nucleotides align to TRBD1. In germline, CDR1 is SGHKS, CDR2 YYEKEE (reference sequence). The ends lost 4 bases at V and 3 bases at J; junction bases unmatched: 12. The CDR3 consists of 16 residues.

The V and J genes are TRBV7-9 and TRBJ2-2; D perhaps matches TRBD1 (7 bases). Germline CDR1 is SEHNR and CDR2 is FQNEAQ (reference sequence). The length of the CDR3 is 16 residues. The V gene lost 5 bases and the J gene lost 5 bases, with 18 bases spanning the gap. In nucleotides, the CDR3 is TGTGCCAGCAGCCCGACAGGGACCGGGGGTACCGGGGAGCTGTTTTTT. Its protein product is CASSPTGTGGTGELFF.

The rearrangement joins TRBV11-2 to TRBJ1-5; 7 bases align to TRBD1. Germline V gives CDR1 SGHAT, CDR2 FQNNGV. V shed 4 bases and J 2 bases; nucleotides not matched to a gene: 8. The CDR3 runs to 16 residues. CDR3 sequence: CASSSTGEGGNQPQHF. In nucleotides, the CDR3 is TGTGCCAGCAGCTCCACAGGGGAAGGGGGCAATCAGCCCCAGCATTTT.

V is TRBV6-5 and J is TRBJ2-3; 7 bases align to TRBD1. Germline CDR1 reads MNHEY; CDR2 reads SVGAGI. V lost 0 bases, J lost 7 bases, and 7 bases stayed unmatched. The CDR3 runs to 15 residues. The CDR3 protein is CASSYSDRDLNTQYF. The CDR3 DNA reads TGTGCCAGCAGTTACTCTGACAGGGACCTAAATACGCAGTATTTT.

The CDR3 here is CASWTGGGQEGANTGELFF. DNA for the CDR3: TGCGCCAGCTGGACAGGGGGGGGACAGGAAGGCGCGAACACCGGGGAGCTGTTTTTT. This rearrangement joins TRBV10-2 to TRBJ2-2, with 10 bases fitting TRBD1. Germline values: CDR1 WSHSY, CDR2 SAAADI. The length of the CDR3 is 19 residues. Unmatched junction bases numbered 15, after V lost 8 bases and J lost 0 bases.

In this sample, this clone turned up once. CDR3 sequence: CASSQEAGDLNQPQHF. In nucleotides, the CDR3 is TGTGCCAGCAGCCAAGAGGCCGGGGACCTCAATCAGCCCCAGCATTTT. The chain joins TRBV7-9 to TRBJ1-5, with D maybe TRBD1 (5 bases). The CDR3 has 16 amino acids. In germline, CDR1 is SEHNR, CDR2 FQNEAQ (reference sequence). The ends were cut back, 5 bases at V and 3 bases at J, with 17 bases in the middle. Variable domain in full (rest from reference TRBV7-9 and TRBJ1-5): DTGVSQNPRHKITKRGQNVTFRCDPISEHNRLYWYRQTLGQGPEFLTYFQNEAQLEKSRLLSDRFSAERPKGSFSTLEIQRTEQGDSAMYLCASSQEAGDLNQPQHFGDGTRLSIL.